This T cell receptor beta chain comes out of a study of blood T cell repertoires in COVID-19. The wider study: Specimens from acute and convalescent COVID-19 originated in the United States, Italy and Spain. The analysed material was cDNA or gDNA that came from T cells, B-cell-depleted T cells, or PBMCs.

The CDR3 sequence is 15 residues long. Trimming took 3 bases from V and 11 from J, leaving 19 bases between them. Germline values: CDR1 LNHNV, CDR2 YYDKDF (reference sequence). The authors' processing: Nucleated cell counts were estimated from reference gene primer amplification. Using immunoSEQ multiplex PCR, the repertoire was profiled, and TCRdb retains in-frame clones only, with some absent. Clone size and V and J calls were adopted from that table, with D and trimming inferred from the DNA. Of about 200,000 clones in the sample, roughly 87% were seen once. The genes are TRBV15 and TRBJ1-4; maybe TRBD1 (5 bases). The sequence derives from a man aged 35 to 55 with active or convalescent COVID-19. Sequenced sample: peripheral blood. Written as DNA, the CDR3 is TGTGCCACCAGCAGGGGGTCCGGTGGTGGGGCTAAACTGTTTTTT. This sequence encodes CATSRGSGGGAKLFF.